This T cell receptor (beta chain) appears in the sequencing data of a study of response to subunit inactivated influenza vaccine. TCRdb re-analysed the RT-PCR reads in MiXCR, keeping a single row per CDR3 protein. The sample has some 300,000 distinct CDR3 sequences; 20% to 25% are singletons. The germline V gene encodes CDR1 MNHNS and CDR2 SASEGT. Trimming cost V 5 bases and J 4 bases, with 12 bases left between them. This CDR3 comprises 14 residues. This clonotype appeared many times. Antigen unknown. Study outcomes and limitations: Authors suggested few new T cells are recruited by each seasonal influenza vaccination.

This specimen was PBMCs from blood, taken less than 22 months after vaccination. V is TRBV6-1 and J is TRBJ1-5; D not resolved. The receptor was isolated from a man in his fifties or sixties who received an inactivated influenza vaccine. In DNA, the CDR3 is TGTGCCAGCAGTCGTGACGGAACTAATCAGCCCCAGCATTTT. Protein sequence: CASSRDGTNQPQHF.